This T cell receptor (beta chain) stems from a study of cytomegalovirus exposure and HLA in healthy donors. Sequencing was performed with immunoSEQ multiplex PCR; in TCRdb, only in-frame clones are kept and a portion is missing. The sample yields about 220,000 clones, about 89% seen once. Of note for this clone: Its antigen is as yet unknown.

General observations from the study: Cytomegalovirus status, reportedly, was diagnosed with high specificity and sensitivity by the classifier. Most TCR sequences proved rare, with some public TCRs found in many donors. There were a few CMV-associated chains whose specificity for CMV antigens was confirmed in vitro. Listed as cytomegalovirus-associated were 150 or so TCR beta chains.

Germline V gives CDR1 SGHTA, CDR2 FQGNSA. The CDR3 sequence is 15 residues long. V shed 4 bases and J shed 1 base, with 14 bases lying between them. The source of this sequence is a young woman in good health and CMV-seronegative. The chain carries TRBV7-2 and TRBJ2-7; TRBD2 might be the D (6 bases). Sequenced sample: PBMCs. CDR3 nucleotide sequence: TGTGCCAGCAGCTCACTAGCCGGGGGTTCCTACGAGCAGTACTTC. This translates into CASSSLAGGSYEQYF.